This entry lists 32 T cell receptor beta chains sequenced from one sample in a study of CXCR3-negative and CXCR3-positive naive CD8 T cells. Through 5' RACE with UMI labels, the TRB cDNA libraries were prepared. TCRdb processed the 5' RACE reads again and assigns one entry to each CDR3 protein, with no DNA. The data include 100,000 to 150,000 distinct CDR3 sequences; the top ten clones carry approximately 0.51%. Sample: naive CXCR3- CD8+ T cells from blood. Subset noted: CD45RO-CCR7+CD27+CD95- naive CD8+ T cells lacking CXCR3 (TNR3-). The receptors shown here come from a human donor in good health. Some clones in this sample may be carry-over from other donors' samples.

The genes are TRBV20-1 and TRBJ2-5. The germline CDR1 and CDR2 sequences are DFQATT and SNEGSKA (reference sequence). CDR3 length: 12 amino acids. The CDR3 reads CSAREYPETQYF.

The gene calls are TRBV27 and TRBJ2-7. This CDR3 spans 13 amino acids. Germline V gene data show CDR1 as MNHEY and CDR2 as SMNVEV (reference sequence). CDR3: CASSVTSSYEQYF.

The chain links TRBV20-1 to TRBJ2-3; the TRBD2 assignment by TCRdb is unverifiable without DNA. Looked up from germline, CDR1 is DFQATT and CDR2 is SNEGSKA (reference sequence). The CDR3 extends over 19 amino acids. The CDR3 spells CSAKDSQGAGEPSTDTQYF.

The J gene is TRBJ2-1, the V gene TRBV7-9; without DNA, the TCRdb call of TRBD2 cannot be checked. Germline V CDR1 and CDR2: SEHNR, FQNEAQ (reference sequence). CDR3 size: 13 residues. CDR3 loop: CPSSSREGHEQFF.

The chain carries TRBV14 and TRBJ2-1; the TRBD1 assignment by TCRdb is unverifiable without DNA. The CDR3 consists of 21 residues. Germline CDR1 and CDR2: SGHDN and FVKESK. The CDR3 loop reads CASSQVTGLRGSDSSYNEQFF.

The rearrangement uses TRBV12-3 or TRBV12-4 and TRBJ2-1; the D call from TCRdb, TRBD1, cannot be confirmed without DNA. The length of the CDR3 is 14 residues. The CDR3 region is CASSLKGPYNEQFF.

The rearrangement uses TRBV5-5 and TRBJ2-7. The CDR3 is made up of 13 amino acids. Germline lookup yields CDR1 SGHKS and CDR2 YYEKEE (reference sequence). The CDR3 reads CASSIGLAYEQYF. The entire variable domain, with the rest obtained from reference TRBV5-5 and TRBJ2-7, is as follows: DAGVTQSPTHLIKTRGQQVTLRCSPISGHKSVSWYQQVLGQGPQFIFQYYEKEERGRGNFPDRFSARQFPNYSSELNVNALLLGDSALYLCASSIGLAYEQYFGPGTRLTVT.

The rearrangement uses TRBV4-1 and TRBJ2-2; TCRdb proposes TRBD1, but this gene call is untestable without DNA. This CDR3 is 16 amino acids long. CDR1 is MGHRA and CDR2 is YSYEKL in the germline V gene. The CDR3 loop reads CASSQVFRGDTGELFF.

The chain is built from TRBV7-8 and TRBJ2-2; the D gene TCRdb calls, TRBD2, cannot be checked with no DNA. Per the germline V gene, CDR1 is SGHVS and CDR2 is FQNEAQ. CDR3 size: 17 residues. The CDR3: CASSLKLAGSNTGELFF.

CDR3 sequence: CASGAGMNTEAFF. The rearrangement uses TRBV7-9 and TRBJ1-1; TCRdb gives TRBD1 as the D gene, but with no DNA this cannot be confirmed. The germline CDR1 and CDR2 sequences are SEHNR and FQNEAQ (reference sequence). The CDR3 is 13 residues long.

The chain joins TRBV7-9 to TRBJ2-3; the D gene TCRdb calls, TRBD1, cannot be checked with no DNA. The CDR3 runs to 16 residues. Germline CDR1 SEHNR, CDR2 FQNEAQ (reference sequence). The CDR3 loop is CASSPTTGPSTDTQYF.

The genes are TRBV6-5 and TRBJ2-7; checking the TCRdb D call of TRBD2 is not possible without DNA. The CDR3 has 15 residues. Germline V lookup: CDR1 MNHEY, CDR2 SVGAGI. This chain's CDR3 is CASSREIGGGYEQYF.

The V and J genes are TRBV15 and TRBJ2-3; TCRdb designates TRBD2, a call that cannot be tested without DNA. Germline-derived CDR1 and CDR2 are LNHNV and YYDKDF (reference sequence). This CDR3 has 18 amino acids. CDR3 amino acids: CATSRPPGLAGPTDTQYF.

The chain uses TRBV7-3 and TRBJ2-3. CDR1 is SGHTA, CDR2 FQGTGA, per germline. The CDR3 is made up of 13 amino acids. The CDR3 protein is CASSLISADTQYF.

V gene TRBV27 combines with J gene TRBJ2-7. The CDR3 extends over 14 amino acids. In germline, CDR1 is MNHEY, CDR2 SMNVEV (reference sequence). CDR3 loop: CASSLDRASYEQYF.

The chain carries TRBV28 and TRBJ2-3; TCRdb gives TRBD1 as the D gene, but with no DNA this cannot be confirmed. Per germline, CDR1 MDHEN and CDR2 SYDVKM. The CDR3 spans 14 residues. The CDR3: CASSAAGQSDTQYF.

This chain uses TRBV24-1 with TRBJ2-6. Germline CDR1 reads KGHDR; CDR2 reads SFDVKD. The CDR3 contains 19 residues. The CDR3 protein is CATSDSGIVRDSGANVLTF.

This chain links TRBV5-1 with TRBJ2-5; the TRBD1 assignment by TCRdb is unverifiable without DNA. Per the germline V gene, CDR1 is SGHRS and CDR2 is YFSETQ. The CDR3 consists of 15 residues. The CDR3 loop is CASSQFSTGKETQYF.

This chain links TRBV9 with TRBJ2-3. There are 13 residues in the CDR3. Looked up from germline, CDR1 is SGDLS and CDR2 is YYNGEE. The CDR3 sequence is CASSVANSDTQYF.

The CDR3 reads CASSYGTGGSGNTIYF. This chain links TRBV7-6 with TRBJ1-3; TCRdb's assignment of TRBD1 cannot be checked, as there is no DNA. The germline CDR1 and CDR2 sequences are SGHVS and FNYEAQ. The length of the CDR3 is 16 residues. Using reference TRBV7-6 and TRBJ1-3 for the parts outside the CDR3, the full variable domain is GAGVSQSPRYKVTKRGQDVALRCDPISGHVSLYWYRQALGQGPEFLTYFNYEAQQDKSGLPNDRFSAERPEGSISTLTIQRTEQRDSAMYRCASSYGTGGSGNTIYFGEGSWLTVV.

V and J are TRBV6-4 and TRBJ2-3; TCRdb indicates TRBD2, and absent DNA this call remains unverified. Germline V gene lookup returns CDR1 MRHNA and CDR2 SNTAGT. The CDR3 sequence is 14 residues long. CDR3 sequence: CASSEVPGADTQYF.

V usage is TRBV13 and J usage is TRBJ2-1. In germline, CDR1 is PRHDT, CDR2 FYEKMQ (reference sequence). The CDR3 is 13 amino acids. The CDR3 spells CASSYRWDNEQFF.

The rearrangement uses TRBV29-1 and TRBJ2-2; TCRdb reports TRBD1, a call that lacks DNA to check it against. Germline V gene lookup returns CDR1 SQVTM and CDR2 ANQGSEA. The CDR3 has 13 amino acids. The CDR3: CSVETGPHGELFF.

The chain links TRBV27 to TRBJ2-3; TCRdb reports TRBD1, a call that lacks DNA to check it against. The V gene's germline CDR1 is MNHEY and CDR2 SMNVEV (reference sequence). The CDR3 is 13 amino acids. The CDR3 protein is CASSFRGADTQYF.

The CDR3 loop is CASTMAGQETQYF. The chain carries TRBV28 and TRBJ2-5; the D gene TCRdb calls, TRBD1, cannot be checked with no DNA. Per germline, CDR1 MDHEN and CDR2 SYDVKM. The CDR3 has 13 residues.

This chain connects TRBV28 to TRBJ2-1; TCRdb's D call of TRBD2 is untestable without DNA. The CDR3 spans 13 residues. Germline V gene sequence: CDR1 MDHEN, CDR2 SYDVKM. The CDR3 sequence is CASSLNLRYGQFF.

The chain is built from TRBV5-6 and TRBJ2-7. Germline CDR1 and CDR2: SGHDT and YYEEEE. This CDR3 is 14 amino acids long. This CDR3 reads CASSASGRSYEQYF. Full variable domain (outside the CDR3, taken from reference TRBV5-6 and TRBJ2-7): DAGVTQSPTHLIKTRGQQVTLRCSPKSGHDTVSWYQQALGQGPQFIFQYYEEEERQRGNFPDRFSGHQFPNYSSELNVNALLLGDSALYLCASSASGRSYEQYFGPGTRLTVT.

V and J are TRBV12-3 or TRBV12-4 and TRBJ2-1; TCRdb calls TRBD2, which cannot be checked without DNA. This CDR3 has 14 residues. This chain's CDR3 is CASSLTSGRDEQFF.

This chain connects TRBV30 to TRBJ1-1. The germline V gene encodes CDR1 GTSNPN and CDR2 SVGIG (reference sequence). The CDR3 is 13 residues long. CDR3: CAWSVHGNTEAFF.

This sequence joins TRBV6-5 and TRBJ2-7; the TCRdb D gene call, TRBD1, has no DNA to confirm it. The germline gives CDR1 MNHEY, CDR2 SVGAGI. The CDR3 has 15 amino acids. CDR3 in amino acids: CASSYLDRGFYEQYF.

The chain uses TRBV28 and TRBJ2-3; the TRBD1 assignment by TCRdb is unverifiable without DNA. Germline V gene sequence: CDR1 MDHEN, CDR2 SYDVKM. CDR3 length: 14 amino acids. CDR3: CASSITTGTDTQYF. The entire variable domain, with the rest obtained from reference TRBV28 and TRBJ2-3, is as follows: DVKVTQSSRYLVKRTGEKVFLECVQDMDHENMFWYRQDPGLGLRLIYFSYDVKMKEKGDIPEGYSVSREKKERFSLILESASTNQTSMYLCASSITTGTDTQYFGPGTRLTVL.

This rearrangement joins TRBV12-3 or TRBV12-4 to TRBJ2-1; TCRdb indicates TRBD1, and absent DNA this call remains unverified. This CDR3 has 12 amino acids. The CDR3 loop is CASSPGANEQFF.